This TCR beta chain was observed in a study of T cell responses to AZD1222 COVID-19 vaccine. Findings of the study overall: Only five to seven individuals given AZD1222 were seropositive at baseline.

In regard to this clone: The antigen is undetermined.

Libraries were prepared by immunoSEQ multiplex PCR; TCRdb keeps only in-frame clonotypes and omits some of them. The data show over 150,000 clones, with 90% seen just once and about 1.6% held by the top ten. CDR1 is MNHEY, CDR2 SVGEGT, per germline. The CDR3 contains 15 residues. V lost 5 bases, J lost 2 bases, and 5 bases stayed unmatched. The chain employs TRBV6-2 or TRBV6-3 and TRBJ2-1; 8 nucleotides agree with TRBD2. The specimen comprised peripheral blood, sampled on day 0 of AZD1222 vaccination. The receptor's source is an adult in good health. The CDR3 protein is CASSILAVAYNEQFF. DNA for the CDR3: TGTGCCAGCAGTATACTAGCGGTGGCCTACAATGAGCAGTTCTTC.